This is a list of T cell receptor beta chains from one sample in a study of regulatory T cells in long-lasting Graves disease. TCRdb used MiXCR to reprocess the multiplex PCR reads, holding one entry per CDR3 protein. The sample yields fewer than 450,000 distinct CDR3 sequences, around 21% seen once. The material sequenced was peripheral blood mononuclear cells (PBMCs), taken when the disease was refractory, from a patient treated with antithyroid drugs. The receptors come from a female donor with Graves disease. The CDR3 runs from the conserved cysteine through the conserved F or W. The D gene is left open where the match is weak. Size is stated for part of the rows, as once, few or many counts, or as a class when the clone is expanded.

.,.,TRBJ2-2,TRBV15,CATSRDSGTGELFF,TGTGCCACCAGCAGAGATTCGGGCACCGGGGAGCTGTTTTTT
many,.,TRBJ1-4,TRBV12-3/TRBV12-4,CASSFGEGDEKLFF,TGTGCCAGCAGTTTTGGGGAGGGTGATGAAAAACTGTTTTTT
many,.,TRBJ1-1,TRBV2,CASTEGLFRAGLNTEAFF,TGTGCCAGCACTGAGGGGTTGTTCCGCGCGGGCTTGAACACTGAAGCTTTCTTT
.,.,TRBJ2-6,TRBV20-1,CSAPGGGANVLTF,TGCAGTGCTCCCGGCGGTGGGGCCAACGTCCTGACTTTC
few,TRBD2,TRBJ2-2,TRBV7-2,CASRRTSDTGELFF,TGTGCCAGCAGGCGGACTAGCGACACCGGGGAGCTGTTTTTT
few,.,TRBJ1-1,TRBV3-1,CASSQDGDGGGIAFF,TGTGCCAGCAGCCAAGATGGGGATGGAGGGGGTATAGCTTTCTTT
.,.,TRBJ1-5,TRBV30,CAWSRGRGRQPQHF,TGTGCCTGGAGCCGCGGGAGGGGCCGACAGCCCCAGCATTTT
many,.,TRBJ1-5,TRBV12-3/TRBV12-4,CASSPTEYQPQHF,TGTGCCAGCAGCCCTACAGAGTATCAGCCCCAGCATTTT
.,.,TRBJ2-1,TRBV24-1,CATSEGWSNRQFF,TGTGCCACCAGTGAGGGATGGAGCAATAGGCAGTTCTTC
few,TRBD2,TRBJ2-2,TRBV7-2,CASTLKAGITGELFF,TGTGCCAGCACCCTGAAAGCGGGAATCACCGGGGAGCTGTTTTTT
few,TRBD2,TRBJ2-7,TRBV7-6,CASSYTHPGLAGVNEQYF,TGTGCCAGCAGCTATACACACCCGGGACTAGCGGGAGTTAACGAGCAGTACTTC
many,.,TRBJ2-5,TRBV2,CASSDSQVPFSTQYF,TGTGCCAGCAGTGATTCACAGGTGCCATTTTCGACCCAGTACTTC
.,.,TRBJ2-3,TRBV2,CASSERGGTDTQYF,TGTGCCAGCAGTGAGAGGGGCGGCACAGATACGCAGTATTTT
many,.,TRBJ2-7,TRBV2,CASSPRSSLAEQYF,TGTGCCAGCAGTCCCCGATCCTCGTTAGCCGAGCAGTACTTC
.,.,TRBJ1-2,TRBV24-1,CATSDGRGYGYTF,TGTGCCACCAGTGACGGTAGGGGCTATGGCTACACCTTC
.,.,TRBJ2-3,TRBV20-1,CSAKFFVTGAGDTQYF,TGCAGTGCTAAATTTTTTGTTACAGGGGCGGGGGATACGCAGTATTTT
few,.,TRBJ1-1,TRBV19,CASSIGQSMNTEAFF,TGTGCCAGTAGTATAGGACAGAGCATGAACACTGAAGCTTTCTTT
.,TRBD2,TRBJ2-4,TRBV19,CASSSSGGFFQYF,TGTGCCAGTAGTTCATCGGGGGGGTTCTTTCAGTACTTC
.,.,TRBJ2-7,TRBV27,CASSLSLDVGLVREQYF,TGTGCCAGCAGTTTATCTCTTGACGTAGGGTTGGTACGCGAGCAGTACTTC
.,.,TRBJ2-7,TRBV15,CATSRDLYEQYF,TGTGCCACCAGCAGAGACCTCTACGAGCAGTACTTC
.,.,TRBJ2-1,TRBV12-3/TRBV12-4,CASSLFNEQFF,TGTGCCAGCAGTTTATTTAATGAGCAGTTCTTC
few,TRBD2,TRBJ2-5,TRBV20-1,CSAHPGTSGVRGEETQYF,TGCAGTGCACATCCCGGGACTAGCGGTGTACGGGGTGAGGAGACCCAGTACTTC
.,.,TRBJ1-5,TRBV24-1,CATSEGSNQPQHF,TGTGCCACCAGTGAGGGGAGCAATCAGCCCCAGCATTTT
.,.,TRBJ1-6,TRBV6-2/TRBV6-3,CASRQQNWEQGSPLHF,TGTGCCAGCCGTCAACAAAACTGGGAACAAGGCTCACCCCTCCACTTT
many,.,TRBJ2-5,TRBV28,CASSGDGETQYF,TGTGCCAGCAGTGGGGACGGGGAGACCCAGTACTTC
once,TRBD2,TRBJ2-1,TRBV6-1,CASSEGSGGQDEQFF,TGTGCCAGCAGTGAAGGGTCGGGAGGGCAAGATGAGCAGTTCTTC
.,.,TRBJ2-3,TRBV27,CASSPGAARALDTQYF,TGTGCCAGCAGCCCAGGGGCAGCGCGAGCCTTAGATACGCAGTATTTT
.,TRBD2,TRBJ2-2,TRBV7-2,CASSLGLAGVRATGELFF,TGTGCCAGCAGCTTAGGACTAGCGGGAGTAAGGGCCACCGGGGAGCTGTTTTTT
many,.,TRBJ1-1,TRBV7-8,CASSFDRGGEAFF,TGTGCCAGCAGCTTTGATCGAGGGGGTGAAGCTTTCTTT
.,.,TRBJ2-3,TRBV20-1,CSASPSFGTDTQYF,TGCAGTGCCAGTCCTTCTTTTGGGACAGATACGCAGTATTTT
.,.,TRBJ2-1,TRBV7-9,CASSLDSNNEQFF,TGTGCCAGCAGCCTGGACTCCAACAATGAGCAGTTCTTC
.,TRBD1,TRBJ2-1,TRBV7-9,CASSLISGTGLNEQFF,TGTGCCAGCAGCTTAATCTCAGGGACAGGGCTCAATGAGCAGTTCTTC
few,TRBD1,TRBJ1-2,TRBV30,CAWSVQGAYGYTF,TGTGCCTGGAGTGTACAGGGGGCATATGGCTACACCTTC
.,.,TRBJ2-2,TRBV12-3/TRBV12-4,CASSFRGVSPSNTGELFF,TGTGCCAGCAGTTTTAGGGGAGTTTCGCCGTCGAACACCGGGGAGCTGTTTTTT
.,.,TRBJ2-1,TRBV5-8,CASSLDWGSSYNEQFF,TGTGCCAGCAGCTTGGATTGGGGTAGCTCCTACAATGAGCAGTTCTTC
.,.,TRBJ2-5,TRBV5-1,CASSFEETQYF,TGCGCCAGCAGCTTCGAAGAGACCCAGTACTTC
few,.,TRBJ1-2,TRBV28,CASSSISPPLEANYGYTF,TGTGCCAGCAGTTCAATATCCCCCCCGCTAGAAGCTAACTATGGCTACACCTTC
.,.,TRBJ2-3,TRBV6-2/TRBV6-3,CASSYTPGSKPTQYF,TGTGCCAGCAGTTACACCCCCGGATCCAAACCTACGCAGTATTTT
.,.,TRBJ1-2,TRBV6-1,CASRGSAVGGYTF,TGTGCCAGCAGGGGATCTGCGGTGGGGGGCTACACCTTC
.,.,TRBJ1-5,TRBV18,CASSPSDSSGRAQHF,TGTGCCAGCTCACCATCCGACTCCTCAGGGCGTGCCCAGCATTTT
many,TRBD2,TRBJ2-5,TRBV6-1,CASSSRSVAGGFGETQYF,TGTGCCAGCAGCTCCCGATCTGTAGCGGGAGGGTTCGGAGAGACCCAGTACTTC
many,TRBD1,TRBJ2-7,TRBV18,CASSPLMTGDYEQYF,TGTGCCAGCTCACCACTGATGACAGGGGACTACGAGCAGTACTTC
few,.,TRBJ1-5,TRBV6-2/TRBV6-3,CASSYSSVGQGGVRNQPQHF,TGTGCCAGCAGTTACTCGAGTGTTGGCCAGGGCGGCGTGCGCAATCAGCCCCAGCATTTT